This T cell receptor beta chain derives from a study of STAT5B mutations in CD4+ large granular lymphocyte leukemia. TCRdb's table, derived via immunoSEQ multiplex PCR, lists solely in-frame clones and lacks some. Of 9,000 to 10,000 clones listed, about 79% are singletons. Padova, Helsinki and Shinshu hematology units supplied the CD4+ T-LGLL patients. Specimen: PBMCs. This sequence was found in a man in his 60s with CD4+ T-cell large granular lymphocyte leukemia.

In DNA, the CDR3 is TGTGCCAGCAGTTCACACAAACTAGCGGGCCTCTACGAGCAGTACTTC. Its translation: CASSSHKLAGLYEQYF. The chain links TRBV28 to TRBJ2-7; 9 bases agree with TRBD2. V was pared by 4 bases and J by 3 bases, with 10 bases of the junction left unmatched. This CDR3 is built from 16 residues. Germline V gene data show CDR1 as MDHEN and CDR2 as SYDVKM.